The text below deals with one T cell receptor beta chain. The antigen it recognizes is unknown. Nothing much larger sits one base from this clone, and base qualities are not available. The source of the sample is a study of T cells in Graves' hyperthyroidism and ophthalmopathy (dated 2019 in TCRdb). In the study overall: Peripheral blood was collected at initial diagnosis, before any treatment. TCR V-J signatures able to tell the groups apart were searched for in a discovery cohort of approximately 95 patients, of whom under 45 had Graves' ophthalmopathy and 55 to 65 had stable Graves' hyperthyroidism. Once sampling was done, hyperthyroidism patients were given methimazole at a starting dose of 30 mg daily, whereas ophthalmopathy patients were given high-dose intravenous methylprednisolone. An independent validation cohort of 18 to 20 hyperthyroidism patients and about 15 patients who later progressed to ophthalmopathy tested prospective prediction of ophthalmopathy. The 90 to 100 discovery patients were randomly divided into training and test sets at a 7:3 ratio. In addition, the study compared T-cell repertoires in thyroid tissue and in blood from roughly 6 Graves' hyperthyroidism patients. TCR Vbeta CDR3 sequencing of some 140 peripheral blood samples (43 ophthalmopathy, around 80 hyperthyroidism and roughly 17 progressor patients) is reported in the paper. Summary of the overall study and its limitations: During validation, the model predicted progression to ophthalmopathy a median of approximately 7 months ahead of onset, with around 71% sensitivity and around 72% specificity. Most expanded thyroid clonotypes (frequency above 0.001) were also detected in blood, a finding suggesting that blood repertoires may reflect thyroid immune responses. No statistical method was used to fix the sample size in advance, and group allocation was not hidden from the investigators. In cross-validation, a model built on a 13 V-J signature told ophthalmopathy apart from stable hyperthyroidism with approximately 90% sensitivity and about 81% specificity, and in testing the same model reached 80%/75%.

The trim is 5 bases for V and 6 bases for J, with a gap of 10 bases between the germline ends. Spanning cysteine to phenylalanine, the CDR3 consists of 13 amino acids. Only the CDR3 part of the read is kept: 39 bases, read in frame from the first base. CDR1 and CDR2 are read off the germline V gene as SGHNT and YENEEA. Ophthalmopathy patients had moderately to severely active disease, with a Clinical Activity Score of 3 or more, a NOSPECS grade of 4 or more, and a disease duration of less than 3 months. Patients with uncontrolled infections, other autoimmune diseases, pregnancy or lactation were excluded. Diagnoses relied on clinical symptoms, serum thyroxine and TRAb, thyroid ultrasound and orbital computed tomography. PBMCs were separated from under 11 ml of fresh peripheral blood using Ficoll-Paque density gradient centrifugation. Total RNA was extracted with Trizol reagent, and quality was checked on an Agilent 2100 Bioanalyzer.

Amplification of TCR beta CDR3 regions was carried out from RNA transcripts. For the first round of RT-PCR on the TCR CDR3, the HTBI primer set was used together with the Qiagen OneStep RT-PCR kit. Libraries were constructed in a second round of multiplex PCR, after which size selection and purification were carried out. The libraries were sequenced on an Illumina HiSeq2000 using paired-end 100 bp reads. As for how the authors treated the data: SOAPnuke was used to process the raw data, removing reads that contained adapters or uncalled bases, had a mean Phred below 15, or lacked an exact match to the constant primer or identifier. High-quality paired reads were merged using COPE v1.2.5, and each unique nucleotide sequence was defined as a clonotype. Clonotypes were aligned to IMGT TRBV, TRBD and TRBJ reference segments using MiTCR v1.1. Only V-J combinations with frequency above 0.0001, covering about 99% of repertoires, were analysed. The TCS score was defined as F50 (clonal expansion) divided by E x V (chaos), with BLOSUM62-based TCRdist calculated between CDR3 peptides within each V-J. Welch's t-statistics and random forest reduced approximately 520 V-J features to 13, which were used in a naive Bayes classifier (R e1071). In TCRdb, the public reads were trimmed at Q25 with fastp and aligned with MiXCR, with productive beta chains retained. Entries are consolidated by CDR3 protein sequence, retaining the most common genes and DNA. The V and J calls and clone size come from TCRdb's table, not from the authors' own analysis. Within this sample are 490,000 or so distinct CDR3 sequences, with around a fifth of them counted one time only. Under 55% of the sample is in the top ten clones.

This receptor chain uses TRBV11-3 and TRBJ2-2, with the D gene uncertain. Source material: blood. The TCR originated in a woman aged 70-85 years with Graves' ophthalmopathy. The DNA sequence is as follows: TGTGCCAGCAGCCGAGAGATACCCGGGGAGCTGTTTTTT. It translates as CASSREIPGELFF.